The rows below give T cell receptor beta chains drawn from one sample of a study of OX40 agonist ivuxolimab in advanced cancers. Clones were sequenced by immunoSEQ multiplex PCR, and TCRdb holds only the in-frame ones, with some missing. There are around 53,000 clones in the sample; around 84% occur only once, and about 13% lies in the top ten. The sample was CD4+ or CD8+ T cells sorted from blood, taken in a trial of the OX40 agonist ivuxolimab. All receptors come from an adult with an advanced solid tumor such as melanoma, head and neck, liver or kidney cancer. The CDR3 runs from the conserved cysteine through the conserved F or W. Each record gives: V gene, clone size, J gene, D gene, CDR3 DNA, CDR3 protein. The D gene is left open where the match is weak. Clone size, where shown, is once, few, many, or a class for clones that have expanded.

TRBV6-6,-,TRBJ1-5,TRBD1,TGTGCCAGCAGTCCGGATGACAGGGTCGGTGGGCCCCAGCATTTT,CASSPDDRVGGPQHF
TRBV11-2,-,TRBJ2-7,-,TGTGCCAGCAGCCCGCAGGCAGGGGGGAGGGCCTACGAGCAGTACTTC,CASSPQAGGRAYEQYF
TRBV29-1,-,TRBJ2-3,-,TGCAGCGTTGTTTCTAGCACAGATACGCAGTATTTT,CSVVSSTDTQYF
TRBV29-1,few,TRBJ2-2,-,TGCAGCGTTGAACTAGCCTTGAACACCGGGGAGCTGTTTTTT,CSVELALNTGELFF
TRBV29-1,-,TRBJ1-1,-,TGCAGCGTACCGACGGGCCGGAACACTGAAGCTTTCTTT,CSVPTGRNTEAFF
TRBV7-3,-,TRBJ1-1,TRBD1,TGTGCCAGCAGCTTACAAGGGACAGGGAACACTGAAGCTTTCTTT,CASSLQGTGNTEAFF
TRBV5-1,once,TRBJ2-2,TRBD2,TGCGCGACCACTCAGGCTAGCGGGATCGGGGAGCTGTTTTTT,CATTQASGIGELFF
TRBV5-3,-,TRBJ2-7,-,TGTGCCAGAAGCCTTACAGGGCGATCCGAGCAGTACTTC,CARSLTGRSEQYF
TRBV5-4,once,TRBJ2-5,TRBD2,TGTGCCAGCAGCGCGGGAGCGGGAACGGGGGAGACCCAGTACTTC,CASSAGAGTGETQYF
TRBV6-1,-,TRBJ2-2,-,TGTGCCAGCAATTTCAAGGGTGGCGACACCGGGGAGCTGTTTTTT,CASNFKGGDTGELFF
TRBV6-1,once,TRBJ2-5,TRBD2,TGTGCCAGCAGTGGAGTCGGGAGGGAGACCCAGTACTTC,CASSGVGRETQYF
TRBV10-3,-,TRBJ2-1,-,TGTGCCATCAGTGACACTAGTGCGGGCAATGAGCAGTTCTTC,CAISDTSAGNEQFF
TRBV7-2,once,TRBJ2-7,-,TGTGCCAGCAGCTTAGATCAGCCATACGAGCAGTACTTC,CASSLDQPYEQYF
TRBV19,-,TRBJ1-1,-,TGTGCCAGTAGTAACGGGGGGGGTGAGACTGAAGCTTTCTTT,CASSNGGGETEAFF
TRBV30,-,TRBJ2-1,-,TGTGCCTGGAGCCCGGGTAGCCAGGGGCAGTTCTTC,CAWSPGSQGQFF
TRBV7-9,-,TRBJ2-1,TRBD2,TGTGCCAGCAGCTTTAGCGGGGCCTCCTACAATGAGCAGTTCTTC,CASSFSGASYNEQFF
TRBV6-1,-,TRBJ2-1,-,TGTGCCAGCTTAGGGCGGACCTACAATGAGCAGTTCTTC,CASLGRTYNEQFF
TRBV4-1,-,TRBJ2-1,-,TGCGCCAGCTCGCCCATCATACCGGACCTGAGAAGCGATGAGCAGTTCTTC,CASSPIIPDLRSDEQFF
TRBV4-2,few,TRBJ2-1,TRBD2,TGTGCCAGCAGCCAAGTCGGAGGGACTACCTACAATGAGCAGTTCTTC,CASSQVGGTTYNEQFF
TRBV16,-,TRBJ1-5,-,TGTGCCAGCAGTCCTCAGGGAGGCAATCAGCCCCAGCATTTT,CASSPQGGNQPQHF
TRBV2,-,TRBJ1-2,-,TGTGCCAGCAGGCGAGAGGGAGGGGATTATGGCTACACCTTC,CASRREGGDYGYTF
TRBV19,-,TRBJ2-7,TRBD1,TGTGCCAGTAGTACCGGGACAGGGGGCTCCTACGAGCAGTACTTC,CASSTGTGGSYEQYF
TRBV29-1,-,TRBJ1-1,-,TGCAGCGTTGCGAGCAGGGTCTTTGAAGCTTTCTTT,CSVASRVFEAFF
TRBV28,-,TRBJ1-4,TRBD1,TGTGCCAGCAGACTTGGACAGGGGTTTGAAAAACTGTTTTTT,CASRLGQGFEKLFF
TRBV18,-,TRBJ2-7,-,TGTGCCAGCTCACCGTTGGGACTGAATGACGAGCAGTACTTC,CASSPLGLNDEQYF
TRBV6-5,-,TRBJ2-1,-,TGTGCCAGCAGTGAAATTACAGGATCCAATGAGCAGTTCTTC,CASSEITGSNEQFF
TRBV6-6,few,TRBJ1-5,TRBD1,TGTGCCAGCAGTTCAGGGGGGTTTAGCAATCAGCCCCAGCATTTT,CASSSGGFSNQPQHF
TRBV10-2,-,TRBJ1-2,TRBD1,TGCGCCAGCAGTGGCGGACAGGGCTATGGCTACACCTTC,CASSGGQGYGYTF
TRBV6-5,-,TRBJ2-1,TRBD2,TGTGCCAGCAGCTCCGGGACTAGAAGTTACAATGAGCAGTTCTTC,CASSSGTRSYNEQFF
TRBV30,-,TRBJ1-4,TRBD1,TGTGCCTGGAAGGAAAAGGGGGCTTTTAATGAAAAACTGTTTTTT,CAWKEKGAFNEKLFF
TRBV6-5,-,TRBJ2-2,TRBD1,TGTGCCAGCAGGCAACAGGGGGCCGGGGAGCTGTTTTTT,CASRQQGAGELFF
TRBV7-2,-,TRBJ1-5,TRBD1,TGTGCCAGCAGCTGGGGTCCGGGACAGATGACTAATCAGCCCCAGCATTTT,CASSWGPGQMTNQPQHF
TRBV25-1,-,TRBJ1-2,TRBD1,TGTGCCAGCAGTGAATTACTGGGGACAGGGGGCTCAGGCTACACCTTC,CASSELLGTGGSGYTF
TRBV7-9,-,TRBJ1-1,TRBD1,TGTGCCAGCAGCTTGGACAGGAATAGGGGTGAAGCTTTCTTT,CASSLDRNRGEAFF
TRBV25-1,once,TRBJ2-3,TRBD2,TGTGCCAGCAGTGAATCAAGGACTAGCGGGAGTAGAGATACGCAGTATTTT,CASSESRTSGSRDTQYF
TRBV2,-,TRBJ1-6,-,TGTGCCAGCAATAATCGGGGTTCACCCCTCCACTTT,CASNNRGSPLHF
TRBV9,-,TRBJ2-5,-,TGTGCCAGCAGCGCGACTTCCCAAGAGACCCAGTACTTC,CASSATSQETQYF
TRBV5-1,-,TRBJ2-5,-,TGCGCCAGCAAGACAGAGGTAGAGACCCAGTACTTC,CASKTEVETQYF
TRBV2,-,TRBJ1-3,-,TGTGCCAGCAGTCGGGGGGCGGGAGGAAACACCATATATTTT,CASSRGAGGNTIYF
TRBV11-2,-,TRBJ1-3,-,TGTGCCAGCAGTTTTTCTGAGGGCGGTAGAACCATATATTTT,CASSFSEGGRTIYF
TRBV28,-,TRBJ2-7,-,TGTGCCAGCAGACCCGACAGGAGAGACTCCTACGAGCAGTACTTC,CASRPDRRDSYEQYF
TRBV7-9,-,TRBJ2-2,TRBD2,TGTGCCAGCAGCTTACTAGCGGGAGGGCCAGTCACCGGGGAGCTGTTTTTT,CASSLLAGGPVTGELFF